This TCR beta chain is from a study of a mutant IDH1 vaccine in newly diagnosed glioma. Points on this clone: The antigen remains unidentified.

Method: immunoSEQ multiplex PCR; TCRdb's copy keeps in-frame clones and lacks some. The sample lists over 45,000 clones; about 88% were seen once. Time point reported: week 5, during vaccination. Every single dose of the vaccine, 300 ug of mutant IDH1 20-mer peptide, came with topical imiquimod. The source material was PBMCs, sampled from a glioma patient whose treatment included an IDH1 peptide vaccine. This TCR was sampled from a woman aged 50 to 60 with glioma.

In DNA, the CDR3 is TGTGCCAGCTCACCAAGGCCCAACACTGAAGCTTTCTTT. Translated: CASSPRPNTEAFF. The rearrangement links TRBV18 to TRBJ1-1; D is unresolved. The V gene's germline CDR1 is KGHSH and CDR2 LQKENI. The V and J ends lost 2 bases and 2 bases respectively, with 6 bases between them. The CDR3 length is 13 residues. Using reference TRBV18 and TRBJ1-1 for the parts outside the CDR3, the full variable domain is NAGVMQNPRHLVRRRGQEARLRCSPMKGHSHVYWYRQLPEEGLKFMVYLQKENIIDESGMPKERFSAEFPKEGPSILRIQQVVRGDSAAYFCASSPRPNTEAFFGQGTRLTVV.